The entry that follows covers one T cell receptor (beta chain) sequence. This clone's antigen is unknown. No clone much larger than this one lies a single base away; base qualities are absent. The data derive from a study of blood T cells in healthy people across ages (dated by TCRdb to about 2015). At the level of the whole study: In model experiments, template switching captured roughly one uniquely barcoded TCR beta cDNA molecule for every two T cells. To track age-related changes in TCR beta repertoire diversity, the study relied on deep sequencing normalized with unique cDNA molecular identifiers. The donors were split into four age groups: young (average about 16 years), middle-aged (over 35), aged (more than 55) and long-lived (under 90). Donors of different ages were randomly distributed across sequencing lanes to avoid experimental bias. For two donors (one aged 18 to 30 and one aged 80 or older), the study analyzed two additional independent replicas of 1 million unique cDNA reads from the same blood draw. General study outcomes and caveats: Estimates of total diversity based on one million sequenced T cells were regarded as lower bounds and as underestimates. Observed TCR beta diversity per million T cells fell roughly linearly with age, and a significant reduction was already apparent by age around 40. Observed TCR beta diversity correlated strongly with the percentage of naive T cells measured by flow cytometry. Donor CMV infection status was unknown, potentially confounding age-related changes in expanded clonotypes. The long-lived group showed more naive CD4+ T cells, fewer expanded clones and increased TCR diversity than the aged group, suggesting age selection. Bulk unsorted PBMC profiling prevented conclusive comparison of naive and antigen-experienced compartments.

Systemically healthy Caucasian individuals from Russia, around 38 in total and aged roughly 6 to 95 years, were included as donors. Each donor gave ten milliliters of peripheral blood, drawn into EDTA-treated Vacutainer tubes. Ficoll-Paque density-gradient centrifugation was used to isolate PBMCs, with at least 7 million per sample. Trizol reagent was used to extract total RNA from PBMCs, with at least 5.5 micrograms per sample. For every donor, flow cytometry on a PBMC aliquot measured the percentage of naive CD45RAhigh/CD27high T cells. To prepare the library, 5' RACE was applied. This sample was sequenced with an Illumina HiSeq 2500. A second PCR of about 6 to 12 cycles was run with a J-beta primer mix and a sample-barcoded 5' primer. A unique molecular identifier was introduced onto each TCR beta cDNA molecule by a template-switch 5' adaptor carrying 12 random nucleotides. At least 2.5 million CDR3-containing paired-end reads were obtained from each sample. The Mint cDNA synthesis kit, primed by a TRBC-specific oligonucleotide, was used to synthesize first-strand cDNA from all RNA. All cDNA was treated with uracil-DNA glycosylase and then went through a first 18-cycle PCR with the universal primers M1SS and BC2_uni_R. Under the source paper's analysis protocol: Normalization of each sample was performed by random selection of 1 million high-quality reads, each carrying a distinct molecular identifier. Reads with shared molecular identifiers were discarded instead of being binned into consensus sequences. CDR3 identification, clonotype clustering and error correction used MiTCR with a Q25 quality threshold and the strictest error-elimination algorithm. A nonparametric unseen species model using Euler transformation provided a lower-bound estimate of total TCR beta diversity. In TCRdb, the public reads were trimmed at Q25 with fastp and aligned with MiXCR, with productive beta chains retained. Each CDR3 protein gets just one entry, which takes the most common genes and DNA from the rows behind it. The authors' filters were not applied to this entry. Across this sample there are 700,000 to 850,000 distinct CDR3 sequences, with about 34% seen only once. 10% to 15% of the sample rests with the top ten.

The CDR3 covers 16 residues, taking in both the cysteine and the phenylalanine. Just the 48-base CDR3 DNA is kept, in frame starting at base 1. Trimmed from V: 1 base; trimmed from J: 4 bases; junction bases lacking a gene match: 4. The germline V gene encodes CDR1 SGHTA and CDR2 FQGNSA. Sequences were obtained from blood. The V and J segments used are TRBV7-2 and TRBJ2-3; TRBD2 agrees with 11 junctional bases. This clonotype was sampled from a man between 18 and 29 years old in good health. At the DNA level, the sequence is TGTGCCAGCAGCTTAGTTAGCGGGGGGGCCTCAGATACGCAGTATTTT. Its protein product is CASSLVSGGASDTQYF.